Sequencing of this T cell receptor beta chain was carried out in a study of cytomegalovirus exposure and HLA in healthy donors. Study-level information: Earlier findings included about 120 million unique TCR beta sequences obtained from 150 million to 200 million T cells.

With respect to this clone: What it recognizes is unknown.

This PCR relied on a set of 60 Vbeta primers and 13 Jbeta primers. Clones were sequenced by immunoSEQ multiplex PCR, and TCRdb holds only the in-frame ones, with some missing. This sample has 85,000 to 130,000 clones, with more than 70% found just once. V lost 1 base, J lost 6 bases, and 7 bases stayed unmatched. Germline CDR1 is LNHDA and CDR2 is SQIVND (reference sequence). This CDR3 has 15 amino acids. General observations from the study: V- and J-gene trimming in TCR beta was tied to a missense DCLRE1C variant by an analysis performed later.

The source material was PBMCs. This sequence was found in a man between 35 and 55 years old in good health and CMV-seronegative. The J gene is TRBJ2-3, the V gene TRBV19, with 7 bases identical to TRBD2. This chain's CDR3 is CASSIAGGTSDTQYF. The CDR3 nucleotides are TGTGCCAGTAGTATAGCGGGGGGTACTTCGGATACGCAGTATTTT.